This T cell receptor (beta chain) was retrieved from a study of blood T cell repertoires in COVID-19. Study details: Samples taken during acute and convalescent COVID-19 were collected in the United States, Italy and Spain. Sources were T cells, B-cell-depleted T cells, or PBMCs; the material itself was cDNA or gDNA.

In the study's own analysis: Reference gene primer amplification yielded estimated nucleated cell counts. Assay: immunoSEQ multiplex PCR; the TCRdb copy retains only in-frame clones and omits some. D and trimming come from the DNA, and the V and J calls and clone size come from that table. The sample has 200,000 to 250,000 clones, 88% seen once; the top ten hold 1.5%. V gave up 5 bases and J gave up 9 bases; unmatched junction bases: 11. Looked up from germline, CDR1 is MNHEY and CDR2 is SVGAGI. The CDR3 is made up of 15 amino acids. The sequenced sample consisted of peripheral blood. The J gene is TRBJ2-2, the V gene TRBV6-5; 8 nucleotides align to TRBD1. This sequence was found in a man between 18 and 35 years old with active or convalescent COVID-19. CDR3 DNA: TGTGCCAGCAGTCCTCGGACAGGGCCCCCGCGGGAGCTGTTTTTT. Its protein product is CASSPRTGPPRELFF.